In its sample, the clone carrying this T cell receptor beta chain was seen a few times. Nominal health characterized the donors when sampled, though unrecorded immune exposures were likely. The PCR used 60 Vbeta and 13 Jbeta primers. Produced via immunoSEQ multiplex PCR; TCRdb's table is partial and in-frame only. The table lists tens of thousands of clones, around three fifths of them singletons, with approximately 16% in the top ten. This specimen comes from a study of cytomegalovirus exposure and HLA in healthy donors. This CDR3 spans 17 amino acids. In germline, CDR1 is SGHTA, CDR2 FQGNSA. Trimming cost V 0 bases and J 5 bases; bases outside gene matches: 10.

The chain recombines TRBV7-2 with TRBJ2-1; 7 bases agree with TRBD1. The specimen sequenced was PBMCs. The TCR was taken from a woman aged 40 to 55 in good health and CMV-seropositive. The CDR3 region has the DNA TGTGCCAGCAGCTTAGCGGGTTTTGGGCAGGGGGACAATGAGCAGTTCTTC. Translated, it gives CASSLAGFGQGDNEQFF.